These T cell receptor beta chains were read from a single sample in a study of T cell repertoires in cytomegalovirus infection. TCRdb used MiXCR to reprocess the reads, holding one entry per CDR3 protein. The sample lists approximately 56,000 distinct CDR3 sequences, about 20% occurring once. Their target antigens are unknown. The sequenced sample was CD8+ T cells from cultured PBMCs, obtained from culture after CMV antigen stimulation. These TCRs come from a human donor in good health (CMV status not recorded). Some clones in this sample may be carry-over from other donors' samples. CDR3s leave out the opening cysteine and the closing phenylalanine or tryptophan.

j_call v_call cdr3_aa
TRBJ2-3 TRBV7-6 ASSLWALSPTDTQY
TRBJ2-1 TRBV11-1 ASSLARRGSYNEQF
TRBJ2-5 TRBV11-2 ASSLKGFRGETQY
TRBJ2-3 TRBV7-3 ASSPDLNTQY
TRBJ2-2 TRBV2 ASRDRGGTGELF
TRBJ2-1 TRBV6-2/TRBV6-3 ASSYDSGLAARREQF
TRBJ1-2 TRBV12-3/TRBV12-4 ASSLGFYGYT
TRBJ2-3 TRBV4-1 ASSSRQGLTDTQY
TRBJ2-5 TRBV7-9 ASSNDRDQETQY
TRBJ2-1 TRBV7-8 ASSLRQGNRNEQF
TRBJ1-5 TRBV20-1 SARDRGQNNQPQH
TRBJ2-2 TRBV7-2 ASNSGGYTGELF
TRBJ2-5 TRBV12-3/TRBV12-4 ASSHGGGQETQY
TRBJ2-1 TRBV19 ATKGVPSYNEQF
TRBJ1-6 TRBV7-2 ASSVRGRVNSPLH
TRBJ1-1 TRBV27 ASSLFRQGPEAF
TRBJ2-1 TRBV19 ASSNLLGDIFFYNEQF
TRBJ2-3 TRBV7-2 ASSPPSTDTQY
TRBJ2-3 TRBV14 ASSQWQQGAWADTQY
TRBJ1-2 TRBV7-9 ASGGQTVGFYGYT
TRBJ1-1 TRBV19 ASSSGQGPFKEAF
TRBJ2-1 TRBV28 ASSLVTAAIRYNEQF
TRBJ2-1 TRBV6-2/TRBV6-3 ASSYSYFEQF
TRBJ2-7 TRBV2 ARRAVGQGAYEQY
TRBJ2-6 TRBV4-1 ASSPPTANVLT
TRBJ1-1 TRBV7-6 ASSGRGLGEAF
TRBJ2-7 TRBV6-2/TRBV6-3 ASRHGRSSSYEQY
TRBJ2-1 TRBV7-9 ASSYGSSHEQF
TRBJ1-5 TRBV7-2 ASSLASVGNQPQH
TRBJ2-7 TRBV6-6 ATSGEAYEQY
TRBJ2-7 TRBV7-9 ASSPGGGRSYEQY
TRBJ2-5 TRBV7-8 ASSVRDYQETQY
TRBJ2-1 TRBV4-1 ASSHNRVQEQF
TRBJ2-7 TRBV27 ASSPTGTPYEQY
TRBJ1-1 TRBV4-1 ASSQGPADEAF
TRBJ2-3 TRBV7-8 ASSLEGAVDTQY
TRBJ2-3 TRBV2 ASSDARGTTDTQY
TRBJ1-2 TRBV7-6 ASSLGHPLNYGYT
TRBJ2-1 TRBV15 ATSSAAGVWGNEQF
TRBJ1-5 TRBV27 ASSLFFDQPQH
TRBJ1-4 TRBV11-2 ASSFRDGVATNEKLF
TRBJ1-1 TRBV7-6 ASSLAGGGGSAF
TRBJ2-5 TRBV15 ATSRVPEGPY
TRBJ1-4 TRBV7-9 ASSLLGGVGEKLF
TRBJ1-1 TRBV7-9 ASSHTTYDPPNTEAF
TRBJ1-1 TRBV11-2 ASSLDRGDPTEAF
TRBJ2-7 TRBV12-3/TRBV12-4 ASSSLGVSTYEQY
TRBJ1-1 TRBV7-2 ASSLGLTGLRFSEAF
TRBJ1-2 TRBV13 ASSLGKGVVLGYT
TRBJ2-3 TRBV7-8 ASSLLTDTQY
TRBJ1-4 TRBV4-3 ASSPRVANEKLF
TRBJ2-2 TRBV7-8 ASSLKGGELF
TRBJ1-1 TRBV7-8 ASSFTGGAF